What follows is one T cell receptor beta chain and its context. The data belong to a study of T cell repertoires in cytomegalovirus infection. TCRdb re-derived calls from the reads in MiXCR, one entry per CDR3 protein. The table has fewer than 550,000 distinct CDR3 sequences, approximately 33% seen once. This sequence was found in a human donor in good health (CMV status not recorded). Some clones in this sample may be carry-over from other donors' samples. The specimen sequenced was PBMCs.

The CDR3 sequence is CASSLEGRRGTEAFF. In DNA, the CDR3 is TGTGCCAGCAGCCTCGAGGGACGACGGGGCACTGAAGCTTTCTTT. The chain couples TRBV5-8 to TRBJ1-1, with D perhaps matching TRBD1 (5 bases). CDR3 length: 15 amino acids. V was pared by 4 bases and J by 4 bases, with 17 bases between. Germline V CDR1 and CDR2: SGHTS, YDEGEE. Full variable domain (missing parts from reference TRBV5-8 and TRBJ1-1): EAGVTQSPTHLIKTRGQQATLRCSPISGHTSVYWYQQALGLGLQFLLWYDEGEERNRGNFPPRFSGRQFPNYSSELNVNALELEDSALYLCASSLEGRRGTEAFFGQGTRLTVV.